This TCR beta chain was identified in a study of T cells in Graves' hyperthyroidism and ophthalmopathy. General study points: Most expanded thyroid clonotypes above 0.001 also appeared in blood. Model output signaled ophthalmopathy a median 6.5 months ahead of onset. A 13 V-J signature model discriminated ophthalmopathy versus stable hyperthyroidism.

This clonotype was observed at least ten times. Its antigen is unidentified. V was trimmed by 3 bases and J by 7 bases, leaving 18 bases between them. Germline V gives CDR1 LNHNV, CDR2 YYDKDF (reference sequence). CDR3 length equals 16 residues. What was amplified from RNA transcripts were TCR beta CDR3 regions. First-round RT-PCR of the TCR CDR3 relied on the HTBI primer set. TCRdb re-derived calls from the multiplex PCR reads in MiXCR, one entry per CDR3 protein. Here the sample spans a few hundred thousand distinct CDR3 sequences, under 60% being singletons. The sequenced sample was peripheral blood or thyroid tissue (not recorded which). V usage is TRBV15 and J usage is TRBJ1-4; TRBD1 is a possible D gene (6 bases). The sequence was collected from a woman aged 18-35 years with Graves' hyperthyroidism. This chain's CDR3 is CATSRLQGRLGEKLFF. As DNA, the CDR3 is TGTGCCACCAGCAGGCTTCAGGGGCGTTTGGGTGAAAAACTGTTTTTT.